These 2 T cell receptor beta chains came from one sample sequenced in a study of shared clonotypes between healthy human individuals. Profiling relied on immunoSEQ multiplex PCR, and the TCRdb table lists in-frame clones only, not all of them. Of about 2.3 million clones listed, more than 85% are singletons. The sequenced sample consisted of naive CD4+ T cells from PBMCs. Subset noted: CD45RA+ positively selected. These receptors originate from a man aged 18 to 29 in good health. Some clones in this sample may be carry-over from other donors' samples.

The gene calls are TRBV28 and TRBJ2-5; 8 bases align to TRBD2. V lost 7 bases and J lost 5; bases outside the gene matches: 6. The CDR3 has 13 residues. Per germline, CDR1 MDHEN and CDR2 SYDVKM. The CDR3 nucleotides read TGTGCCAGCATAGGGACTAGTCTGGAGACCCAGTACTTC. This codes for CASIGTSLETQYF.

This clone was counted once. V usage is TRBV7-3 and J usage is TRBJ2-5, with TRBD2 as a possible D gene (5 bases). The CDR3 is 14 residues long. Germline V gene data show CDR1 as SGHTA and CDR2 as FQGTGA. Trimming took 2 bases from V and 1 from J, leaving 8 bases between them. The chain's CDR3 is CASSLSGFQETQYF. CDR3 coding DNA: TGTGCCAGCAGCTTATCGGGGTTCCAAGAGACCCAGTACTTC.